What follows are 27 T cell receptor beta chains derived from one specimen sequenced in a study of T cell responses to AZD1222 COVID-19 vaccine. Using immunoSEQ multiplex PCR, the repertoire was profiled, and TCRdb retains in-frame clones only, with some absent. The table lists about 180,000 clones, 85% to 95% of them singletons, with 1.6% in the top ten. Sequencing used peripheral blood, obtained 28 days after the second AZD1222 dose. The receptors originated from an adult who received the AZD1222 COVID-19 vaccine.

The rearrangement uses TRBV6-5 and TRBJ2-6; the D gene could be TRBD1 or TRBD2 (5 bases each). V was pared by 0 bases and J by 0 bases, with 6 bases between. Germline V gene lookup returns CDR1 MNHEY and CDR2 SVGAGI. The CDR3 sequence is 16 residues long. The CDR3 loop reads CASSYSGVSGANVLTF. Written as DNA, the CDR3 is TGTGCCAGCAGTTACTCGGGGGTCTCTGGGGCCAACGTCCTGACTTTC.

V gene TRBV19 combines with J gene TRBJ2-5; D not resolved. Trimming cost V 8 bases and J 4 bases, with 17 bases left between them. The CDR3 sequence is 14 residues long. Germline CDR1 LNHDA, CDR2 SQIVND (reference sequence). The CDR3 loop reads CASSDPRKRETQYF. CDR3 coding DNA: TGTGCCAGTTCCGACCCAAGAAAGAGAGAGACCCAGTACTTC.

The chain has TRBV10-3 and TRBJ2-1; the match to TRBD2 covers 10 bases. There are 13 residues in the CDR3. In germline, CDR1 is ENHRY, CDR2 SYGVKD. V was pared by 8 bases and J by 7 bases, with 5 bases of the junction left unmatched. The CDR3 DNA is TGTGCCATCTCTCCTAGCGGGGGTAATGAGCAGTTCTTC. It codes for CAISPSGGNEQFF.

V gene TRBV6-5 combines with J gene TRBJ2-1; the D is unclear. There are 12 residues in the CDR3. The germline V and J ends were trimmed by 8 bases and 6 bases, with 11 bases remaining between them. Germline CDR1 reads MNHEY; CDR2 reads SVGAGI. CDR3 DNA sequence: TGTGCCAGCGCTCCCCGGATCAATGAGCAGTTCTTC. Its protein product is CASAPRINEQFF.

The rearrangement joins TRBV6-4 to TRBJ2-3; a possible D gene is TRBD2 (6 bases). The V end lost 3 bases, the J end lost 4 bases, and 23 bases lay between the germline ends. Germline lookup yields CDR1 MRHNA and CDR2 SNTAGT. This CDR3 has 18 amino acids. The CDR3 spells CASSDQGPQEGVADTQYF. The CDR3 DNA is TGTGCCAGCAGTGATCAGGGCCCCCAGGAGGGTGTCGCAGATACGCAGTATTTT.

The chain recombines TRBV6-5 with TRBJ1-3; D is uncertain. This CDR3 has 15 amino acids. Germline CDR1 and CDR2: MNHEY and SVGAGI. V was pared by 1 base and J by 2 bases, with 9 bases between. This CDR3 reads CASSYLSPPGNTIYF. In DNA form, the CDR3 reads TGTGCCAGCAGTTACTTAAGCCCTCCTGGAAACACCATATATTTT.

The chain employs TRBV28 and TRBJ2-2; no definite D call. The CDR3 runs to 12 residues. Trimming left V 7 bases short and J 0 bases short, with 3 bases between. CDR1 and CDR2 from the germline V gene are MDHEN and SYDVKM. This chain's CDR3 is CASTANTGELFF. The CDR3 DNA reads as TGTGCCAGCACAGCGAACACCGGGGAGCTGTTTTTT.

CDR3 residues: CASSWGTGGEGYTF. The CDR3 DNA reads TGTGCCAGCAGCTGGGGGACAGGGGGCGAGGGCTACACCTTC. The chain uses TRBV5-4 and TRBJ1-2; 12 nucleotides agree with TRBD1. Trimming cost V 3 bases and J 8 bases; bases outside gene matches: 5. Germline CDR1 and CDR2: SGHNT and YYREEE (reference sequence). This CDR3 comprises 14 residues.

The V gene is TRBV2, the J gene TRBJ2-1; no reliable D call. CDR1 SNHLY and CDR2 FYNNEI come from the germline V gene. This CDR3 has 14 amino acids. Trimming removed 6 bases from V and 7 bases from J, with 16 bases in between. The CDR3 spells CASRRRADWNEQFF. The CDR3 DNA is TGTGCCAGCAGACGAAGGGCTGATTGGAATGAGCAGTTCTTC.

The chain joins TRBV7-9 to TRBJ1-1, with TRBD1 matching over 7 bases. The length of the CDR3 is 11 residues. V lost 5 bases and J lost 9; bases outside the gene matches: 3. Germline V gene lookup returns CDR1 SEHNR and CDR2 FQNEAQ (reference sequence). The CDR3 region has the DNA TGTGCCAGCAGCCAGGGGGGGCAAGCTTTCTTT. Encoded protein: CASSQGGQAFF.

V usage is TRBV6-2 or TRBV6-3 and J usage is TRBJ1-4; D is unclear. Germline CDR1 is MNHEY and CDR2 is SVGEGT. This CDR3 contains 16 residues. Trimming cost V 4 bases and J 0 bases, with 12 bases left between them. The CDR3 DNA reads TGTGCCAGCAGTTCCGTCGCAGGATCAACTAATGAAAAACTGTTTTTT. Protein sequence: CASSSVAGSTNEKLFF.

Points on this clone: Other DNA sequences in the sample encode the same CDR3. The V gene is TRBV24-1, the J gene TRBJ2-1, with 10 bases aligning to TRBD2. The V and J ends lost 0 bases and 5 bases, in that order; junction bases with no gene match: 12. In germline, CDR1 is KGHDR, CDR2 SFDVKD. The CDR3 length is 19 residues. CDR3 sequence reads: CATSDLAGGASGSNNEQFF. The CDR3 nucleotides read TGTGCCACCAGTGATTTGGCGGGGGGCGCTAGCGGGAGTAACAATGAGCAGTTCTTC.

The chain carries TRBV4-1 and TRBJ1-3; D is ambiguous. Deletions cut 8 bases from V and 2 bases from J, with 10 bases between. CDR1 and CDR2 (germline): MGHRA, YSYEKL. This CDR3 is built from 13 residues. For the CDR3, the DNA is TGCGCCAGCCAACTAGGAGCTGGAAACACCATATATTTT. Protein product: CASQLGAGNTIYF.

The V and J genes are TRBV2 and TRBJ2-1, with 7 bases matching TRBD2. V trimming: 2 bases; J trimming: 6 bases; junction bases outside the gene matches: 1. The CDR3 is 13 residues long. Germline lookup yields CDR1 SNHLY and CDR2 FYNNEI. The CDR3: CASSEWTSNEQFF. The CDR3 DNA reads as TGTGCCAGCAGTGAATGGACTAGCAATGAGCAGTTCTTC. The full variable domain, completed using reference TRBV2 and TRBJ2-1, is EPEVTQTPSHQVTQMGQEVILRCVPISNHLYFYWYRQILGQKVEFLVSFYNNEISEKSEIFDDQFSVERPDGSNFTLKIRSTKLEDSAMYFCASSEWTSNEQFFGPGTRLTVL.

The chain couples TRBV7-2 to TRBJ1-4, with D tentatively TRBD1 (6 bases). The germline CDR1 and CDR2 sequences are SGHTA and FQGNSA. V was cut by 5 bases and J by 4 bases, with 17 bases left in between. This CDR3 has 16 amino acids. The CDR3 DNA reads TGTGCCAGCAGCCCTGGGGGGGCCGAGAGTAATGAAAAACTGTTTTTT. Amino acids: CASSPGGAESNEKLFF.

The CDR3 spells CASSLEGGGADTQYF. The CDR3 DNA reads TGTGCCAGCAGCTTAGAGGGGGGGGGCGCAGATACGCAGTATTTT. The rearrangement joins TRBV7-2 to TRBJ2-3; possibly TRBD2 for D (7 bases). The CDR3 totals 15 residues. V was trimmed by 1 base and J by 4 bases, leaving 12 bases between them. The germline V gene has CDR1 SGHTA and CDR2 FQGNSA.

This clone is a singleton in its sample. V is TRBV28 and J is TRBJ1-5, with unresolved D. Deletions cut 5 bases from V and 10 bases from J, with 15 bases between. The CDR3 contains 13 residues. Germline V CDR1 and CDR2: MDHEN, SYDVKM. The CDR3 protein is CASSGTLKGPQHF. Written as DNA, the CDR3 is TGTGCCAGCAGTGGCACTCTTAAGGGACCCCAGCATTTT.

The chain couples TRBV5-1 to TRBJ2-7; 7 nucleotides line up with TRBD2. The J segment lost 3 bases and the V segment lost 3 bases, leaving 6 bases of the junction unmatched. The germline CDR1 and CDR2 sequences are SGHRS and YFSETQ. The CDR3 runs to 14 residues. CDR3 sequence (DNA): TGCGCCAGCAGCTCTCGGGGAGGGCACTACGAGCAGTACTTC. Its protein is CASSSRGGHYEQYF. Combining the CDR3 with reference TRBV5-1 and TRBJ2-7 gives the whole variable domain KAGVTQTPRYLIKTRGQQVTLSCSPISGHRSVSWYQQTPGQGLQFLFEYFSETQRNKGNFPGRFSGRQFSNSRSEMNVSTLELGDSALYLCASSSRGGHYEQYFGPGTRLTVT.

The chain recombines TRBV27 with TRBJ2-2; weak D call: TRBD2 (5 bases). The V and J ends lost 6 bases and 4 bases respectively, with 15 bases between them. CDR3 length equals 15 residues. CDR1 is MNHEY, CDR2 SMNVEV, per germline (reference sequence). The CDR3 protein is CASRGAGQATGELFF. CDR3 nucleotides: TGTGCCAGCAGGGGCGCGGGTCAGGCCACCGGGGAGCTGTTTTTT.

The chain carries TRBV9 and TRBJ2-2, with no clear D. The CDR3 is 16 residues long. V was clipped by 0 bases and J by 1 base, with 10 bases between them. Germline V CDR1 and CDR2: SGDLS, YYNGEE. The CDR3 loop is CASSVGFRRNTGELFF. DNA for the CDR3: TGTGCCAGCAGCGTAGGTTTCAGGAGGAACACCGGGGAGCTGTTTTTT.

V and J are TRBV5-1 and TRBJ2-1; TRBD2 aligns across 14 bases. Germline CDR1 reads SGHRS; CDR2 reads YFSETQ. V was clipped by 2 bases and J by 9 bases; unmatched bases: 16. The CDR3 is made up of 19 amino acids. CDR3 region: CASSFRLAGGPAPASEQFF. DNA for the CDR3: TGCGCCAGCAGCTTTAGACTAGCGGGAGGGCCCGCCCCAGCTAGTGAGCAGTTCTTC. Full variable domain (outside the CDR3, taken from reference TRBV5-1 and TRBJ2-1): KAGVTQTPRYLIKTRGQQVTLSCSPISGHRSVSWYQQTPGQGLQFLFEYFSETQRNKGNFPGRFSGRQFSNSRSEMNVSTLELGDSALYLCASSFRLAGGPAPASEQFFGPGTRLTVL.

This clone occurred once. The chain is built from TRBV30 and TRBJ2-3; TRBD2 matches 7 bases. The CDR3 contains 13 residues. Losses at the gene ends were 4 bases for V and 0 bases for J; bases not matched to a gene: 1. The germline gives CDR1 GTSNPN, CDR2 SVGIG (reference sequence). The CDR3 coding sequence is TGTGCCTGGAACGGGGGGAGCACAGATACGCAGTATTTT. It translates to CAWNGGSTDTQYF.

The J gene is TRBJ1-6, the V gene TRBV6-1; perhaps TRBD1 as D (5 bases). The CDR3 runs 16 residues. V gave up 4 bases and J gave up 0 bases, with 10 bases separating them. CDR1 and CDR2 (germline): MNHNS, SASEGT. CDR3 amino acids: CASSVTDSSYNSPLHF. The CDR3 DNA follows: TGTGCCAGCAGTGTGACAGATAGCTCCTATAATTCACCCCTCCACTTT.

The chain is built from TRBV12-3 or TRBV12-4 and TRBJ2-1; no clear D gene. V was pared by 6 bases and J by 7 bases, with 7 bases between. The CDR3 sequence is 11 residues long. The CDR3 DNA reads as TGTGCCAGCAGAAACGGGAATGAGCAGTTCTTC. It specifies CASRNGNEQFF.

The chain links TRBV28 to TRBJ1-1; TRBD1 might be the D (5 bases). V was shortened by 3 bases and J by 0 bases, with 23 bases between the two germline ends. The CDR3 is 19 residues long. Germline CDR1 reads MDHEN; CDR2 reads SYDVKM. Here the CDR3 reads CASSFPPRRTPRMNTEAFF. CDR3 coding DNA: TGTGCCAGCAGTTTCCCCCCTAGAAGGACACCAAGGATGAACACTGAAGCTTTCTTT.

The chain uses TRBV6-5 and TRBJ2-1; D is possibly TRBD1 or TRBD2 (5 bases each). The V gene's germline CDR1 is MNHEY and CDR2 SVGAGI. The V and J ends lost 0 bases and 14 bases respectively, with 17 bases between them. CDR3 length equals 14 residues. CDR3 sequence (DNA): TGTGCCAGCAGTTACTCTTCGACCCGGGGCTCAAAGTTCTTC. Translated, it gives CASSYSSTRGSKFF.

As for this clone: At the DNA level, this CDR3 is encoded by other sequences in the same sample as well. This CDR3 is CASSQVGGYTF. CDR3 nucleotides: TGTGCCAGCAGCCAAGTAGGGGGCTACACCTTC. The chain employs TRBV3-1 (or the pseudogene TRBV3-2) and TRBJ1-2, with D uncertain. Per the germline V gene, CDR1 is LGHDT and CDR2 is YNNKEL (reference sequence). The V gene lost 1 base and the J gene lost 8 bases, with 5 bases spanning the gap. The CDR3 loop spans 11 amino acids.